These T cell receptor beta chains were read from a single sample in a study of CD8 T cells in ankylosing spondylitis. MiXCR, run by TCRdb on the 5' RACE reads, gives a single entry per CDR3 protein. The sample comprises over 700,000 distinct CDR3 sequences, around 17% of which are singletons, and around 19% rests with the top ten. Source material: blood, either unsorted or a sorted T cell fraction (not recorded which). These receptors were taken from a male donor with ankylosing spondylitis. CDR3s include the opening cysteine and the closing phenylalanine or tryptophan. D genes are given only for firm matches.

j_call | d_call | v_call | cdr3_aa
TRBJ1-2 | TRBD1 | TRBV12-3/TRBV12-4 | CASSSGGFGYTF
TRBJ2-7 | TRBD2 | TRBV12-3/TRBV12-4 | CASKESSGNDEQYF
TRBJ2-5 | NA | TRBV21-1 | CASRRAGTRGFKETQYF
TRBJ2-7 | TRBD2 | TRBV7-8 | CASSLAGGGLAPEQYF
TRBJ2-5 | TRBD2 | TRBV4-2 | CASSQKAGGPGEPQYF
TRBJ2-5 | NA | TRBV18 | CASSPPAGTRGETQYF
TRBJ2-1 | NA | TRBV20-1 | CSARKVSTGVNEQFF
TRBJ2-7 | NA | TRBV28 | CASTQSPSYEQYF
TRBJ1-2 | NA | TRBV19 | CASSTRGSLNYGYTF
TRBJ1-1 | NA | TRBV4-2 | CASSLSPVPGTQNTEAFF
TRBJ1-5 | TRBD1 | TRBV10-2 | CASSRGQDQPQHF
TRBJ1-5 | NA | TRBV9 | CASSVGDKNQPQHF
TRBJ2-7 | TRBD2 | TRBV20-1 | CSARDRTSGAPYEQYF
TRBJ1-6 | NA | TRBV27 | CASSLSYGSYNSPLHF
TRBJ1-5 | TRBD1 | TRBV19 | CASSTRQGKSVQPQHF